These 15 T cell receptor beta chains share one sample of origin, sequenced in a study of cytomegalovirus exposure and HLA in healthy donors. Primers: 60 Vbeta forward and 13 Jbeta reverse. Measured with immunoSEQ multiplex PCR; TCRdb has only the in-frame clones, and not every one. In the table there are 150,000 to 200,000 clones, around 70% of which are singletons. Sequencing was performed on PBMCs. The receptors derive from a young man in good health and CMV-seropositive.

This chain uses TRBV29-1 with TRBJ2-2; the D gene is possibly TRBD1 (6 bases). Trimming pared 3 bases from V and 6 bases from J, leaving 14 bases between. CDR3 length equals 14 residues. CDR1 and CDR2 from the germline V gene are SQVTM and ANQGSEA. The CDR3 region is CSVDRGVSSGELFF. CDR3 DNA: TGCAGCGTTGACAGGGGCGTTAGTTCCGGGGAGCTGTTTTTT.

The chain carries TRBV2 and TRBJ1-1; D call uncertain. CDR1 SNHLY and CDR2 FYNNEI come from the germline V gene. The germline V and J ends were trimmed by 0 bases and 12 bases, with 11 bases remaining between them. This CDR3 is built from 12 residues. The CDR3 loop is CASSEARWSPFF. CDR3 nucleotide sequence: TGTGCCAGCAGTGAAGCCAGGTGGTCCCCTTTCTTT.

V gene TRBV4-1 combines with J gene TRBJ1-3, with D maybe TRBD1 (5 bases). The CDR3 contains 13 residues. The V and J ends lost 0 bases and 8 bases respectively, with 8 bases between them. Germline V gene lookup returns CDR1 MGHRA and CDR2 YSYEKL. In DNA form, the CDR3 reads TGCGCCAGCAGCCAAGAGTGGGGCCACACCATATATTTT. As protein: CASSQEWGHTIYF.

CDR3 in DNA: TGTGCCAGCAGCTTAGTTTCGGGGAGCACCGGGGAGCTGTTTTTT. Protein product: CASSLVSGSTGELFF. The chain recombines TRBV7-6 with TRBJ2-2, with D perhaps matching TRBD2 (5 bases). The germline V gene encodes CDR1 SGHVS and CDR2 FNYEAQ. V was shortened by 1 base and J by 4 bases, with 10 bases between the two germline ends. This CDR3 is built from 15 residues.

The chain joins TRBV6-5 to TRBJ1-2; 7 nucleotides align to TRBD1. The CDR3 length is 14 residues. Germline-derived CDR1 and CDR2 are MNHEY and SVGAGI. J was trimmed by 7 bases and V by 5 bases; bases with no gene match: 10. The CDR3 loop is CASSDPTGPSGYTF. The CDR3 DNA reads TGTGCCAGCAGTGACCCGACAGGGCCTAGTGGCTACACCTTC.

In nucleotides, the CDR3 is TGTGCCAGCAGACCCGGGACTAGCGATGCAGATACGCAGTATTTT. This gives the protein CASRPGTSDADTQYF. This sequence joins TRBV2 and TRBJ2-3; TRBD2 matches 10 bases. The ends lost 6 bases at V and 4 bases at J; junction bases unmatched: 7. The CDR3 is 15 residues long. The V gene's germline CDR1 is SNHLY and CDR2 FYNNEI. The full variable domain, in which reference TRBV2 and TRBJ2-3 provide the parts outside the CDR3, is EPEVTQTPSHQVTQMGQEVILRCVPISNHLYFYWYRQILGQKVEFLVSFYNNEISEKSEIFDDQFSVERPDGSNFTLKIRSTKLEDSAMYFCASRPGTSDADTQYFGPGTRLTVL.

The rearrangement uses TRBV30 and TRBJ1-2, with D tentatively TRBD1 (5 bases). V lost 3 bases and J 0 bases, leaving 11 bases between the germline ends. CDR1 GTSNPN and CDR2 SVGIG come from the germline V gene (reference sequence). The length of the CDR3 is 14 residues. CDR3 in DNA: TGTGCCTGGAGGTTGGCAGGGTCTAACTATGGCTACACCTTC. It specifies CAWRLAGSNYGYTF.

The rearrangement uses TRBV14 and TRBJ1-3; 8 bases match TRBD1. The CDR3 length is 15 residues. CDR1 and CDR2 (germline): SGHDN, FVKESK. With V trimmed by 1 base and J by 4 bases, 3 bases remained unmatched. The CDR3 sequence: CASSQGTGPGNTIYF. CDR3 nucleotides: TGTGCCAGCAGCCAAGGGACAGGGCCGGGAAACACCATATATTTT.

V usage is TRBV2 and J usage is TRBJ1-5, with a possible D match to TRBD1 (5 bases). Germline CDR1 SNHLY, CDR2 FYNNEI. Trimming took off 8 bases at V and 3 bases at J, with 8 bases between the two ends. This CDR3 contains 12 residues. CDR3 sequence reads: CASQGTNQPQHF. CDR3 DNA: TGTGCCAGCCAGGGAACCAATCAGCCCCAGCATTTT.

Remarks on this clone: In this CDR3 the conserved last residue, phenylalanine or tryptophan, is missing, so a read error is likely. The CDR3 DNA reads TGCGCCAGCAGCCAAGCAGAGGGTAGCGAAGCTTTCCTT. Its protein product is CASSQAEGSEAFL. This chain links TRBV4-1 with TRBJ1-1, with D unclear. The V end lost 1 base, the J end lost 8 bases, and 11 bases lay between the germline ends. Germline V CDR1 and CDR2: MGHRA, YSYEKL. CDR3 length equals 13 residues.

This clone was seen only a few times. J is TRBJ2-5 and V is TRBV5-1; TRBD2 might be the D (6 bases). The germline CDR1 and CDR2 sequences are SGHRS and YFSETQ. V lost 0 bases, J lost 2 bases, and 14 bases lay in between. The length of the CDR3 is 16 residues. This chain's CDR3 is CASSLGEAASQETQYF. The CDR3, as DNA: TGCGCCAGCAGCTTGGGGGAGGCAGCCTCTCAAGAGACCCAGTACTTC.

This clone was counted only a few times. The chain couples TRBV5-1 to TRBJ2-2; 10 bases agree with TRBD1. V was clipped by 4 bases and J by 4 bases; unmatched bases: 16. In germline, CDR1 is SGHRS, CDR2 YFSETQ. The CDR3 consists of 19 residues. The chain's CDR3 is CASSRNDRGQRVPTGELFF. The CDR3, as DNA: TGCGCCAGCAGCCGAAACGACAGGGGGCAGCGGGTTCCCACCGGGGAGCTGTTTTTT.

The chain uses TRBV16 and TRBJ2-1, with D tentatively TRBD2 (6 bases). The V gene lost 0 bases and the J gene lost 9 bases, with 12 bases spanning the gap. The CDR3 spans 14 residues. CDR1 is KGHSY and CDR2 is FQNENV in the germline V gene. In DNA, the CDR3 is TGTGCCAGCAGCCAATCTCTCGACGGGGGTGAGCAGTTCTTC. It encodes CASSQSLDGGEQFF. Full variable domain (outside the CDR3, taken from reference TRBV16 and TRBJ2-1): GEEVAQTPKHLVRGEGQKAKLYCAPIKGHSYVFWYQQVLKNEFKFLISFQNENVFDETGMPKERFSAKCLPNSPCSLEIQATKLEDSAVYFCASSQSLDGGEQFFGPGTRLTVL.

V is TRBV6-1 and J is TRBJ1-2; 10 nucleotides line up with TRBD1. The V gene's germline CDR1 is MNHNS and CDR2 SASEGT. The CDR3 loop spans 15 amino acids. J gave up 5 bases and V 1 base, and 4 bases lay outside the gene matches. The CDR3 sequence is CASSEGQGAAYGYTF. In nucleotides, the CDR3 is TGTGCCAGCAGTGAAGGACAGGGGGCGGCTTATGGCTACACCTTC.

The rearrangement links TRBV11-3 to TRBJ1-1, with a tentative D call TRBD1 (5 bases). The ends were cut back, 4 bases at V and 1 base at J, with 19 bases in the middle. This CDR3 is 17 amino acids long. Germline V gives CDR1 SGHNT, CDR2 YENEEA. The CDR3 DNA follows: TGTGCCAGCAGCTCCCAGGGAGGACGGAGCGGGAACACTGAAGCTTTCTTT. Its protein product is CASSSQGGRSGNTEAFF.